The source of this T cell receptor (beta chain) is a study of early T cells in non-severe SARS-CoV-2 infection. Study summary: The input, bulk RNA from unsorted whole blood, was sequenced, and chains were unpaired. Notes on the study in general: Lookups in VDJdb leaned toward anti-spike CD8 responses and missed private and CD4 specificities.

This clonotype was seen repeatedly, ten times or more. Its antigen is undetermined. Germline CDR1 reads MNHEY; CDR2 reads SVGEGT. This CDR3 comprises 16 residues. V gave up 3 bases and J gave up 2 bases, with 13 bases separating them. Attached unique molecular identifiers marked individual cDNA molecules. Via MiXCR, TCRdb re-called the 5' RACE reads, giving one row per CDR3 protein. The sample holds about 98,000 distinct CDR3 sequences, about 10% seen once. V usage is TRBV6-2 or TRBV6-3 and J usage is TRBJ2-2; no reliable D call. The sample was whole blood. The receptor comes from an adult who was a healthcare worker with PCR-confirmed SARS-CoV-2 infection or an uninfected control (not recorded which). The CDR3 DNA reads TGTGCCAGCAGTTATAGCCGTGGCCCCAACACCGGGGAGCTGTTTTTT. This encodes CASSYSRGPNTGELFF.